This passage covers 25 T cell receptor beta chains from one sample sequenced in a study of blood T cell repertoires in COVID-19 (TCRdb year 2020). Receptors were amplified or captured by the immunoSEQ multiplex PCR assay. TCRdb stores this immuneACCESS table with in-frame sequences only. Part of the clones is absent; in the studies checked, under half of the shortfall reflects unresolved V genes, and no reason is known for the rest. A total of just over 70,000 clones appear in this sample, about 70% of them only once. About a third of the sample is held by the ten biggest clonotypes. Sequenced material: peripheral blood. The receptor source for this set is an older woman with acute or convalescent COVID-19.

In this sample, this clone turned up once. V usage is TRBV5-4 and J usage is TRBJ2-5; 10 nucleotides line up with TRBD2. The CDR3 is 15 amino acids. Germline CDR1 reads SGHNT; CDR2 reads YYREEE (reference sequence). Trimming removed 2 bases from V and 0 bases from J; junction bases left unmatched: 1. The DNA for the CDR3 is TGTGCCAGCAGCTTTGGACTAGCGGACCAAGAGACCCAGTACTTC. This encodes CASSFGLADQETQYF.

The chain combines TRBV11-3 with TRBJ2-2; TRBD1 matches 9 bases. V lost 2 bases, J lost 5 bases, and 9 bases stayed unmatched. In germline, CDR1 is SGHNT, CDR2 YENEEA. The CDR3 covers 17 residues. CDR3 DNA: TGTGCCAGCAGCTTATCCGGGACAGGGTCGGGGACCGGGGAGCTGTTTTTT. Amino acids: CASSLSGTGSGTGELFF.

The rearrangement uses TRBV3-1 (or the pseudogene TRBV3-2) and TRBJ1-1; TRBD1 matches 7 bases. This CDR3 is built from 13 residues. Unmatched junction bases numbered 4, after V lost 5 bases and J lost 4 bases. Per the germline V gene, CDR1 is LGHDT and CDR2 is YNNKEL (reference sequence). DNA of the CDR3: TGTGCCAGCAGCGACAGGGTGGGCACTGAAGCTTTCTTT. Amino acids: CASSDRVGTEAFF.

This clone has more than one count but fewer than ten. This chain joins TRBV12-3 or TRBV12-4 and TRBJ1-1, with unresolved D. The CDR3 runs to 13 residues. V was pared by 5 bases and J by 7 bases, with 14 bases between. The CDR3 spells CASSPIGGHEAFF. For the CDR3, the DNA is TGTGCCAGCAGTCCCATAGGCGGGCATGAAGCTTTCTTT.

This clone has only one observation. The V gene is TRBV29-1, the J gene TRBJ1-1; D is possibly TRBD1 (5 bases). The CDR3 sequence is 14 residues long. The ends were cut back, 4 bases at V and 1 base at J, with 13 bases in the middle. The germline gives CDR1 SQVTM, CDR2 ANQGSEA. CDR3 amino acids: CSVGGRWGNTEAFF. The CDR3 coding sequence is TGCAGCGTTGGGGGCCGGTGGGGGAACACTGAAGCTTTCTTT.

This chain connects TRBV10-3 to TRBJ2-7, with no clear D. Germline V gives CDR1 ENHRY, CDR2 SYGVKD. The CDR3 runs 14 residues. V lost 10 bases and J 5 bases, leaving 21 bases between the germline ends. CDR3 residues: CATQRGSAENEQYF. The CDR3 nucleotides read TGTGCCACTCAGCGTGGGTCCGCCGAGAACGAGCAGTACTTC.

The CDR3 DNA sequence: TGTGCCAGCAGTTTGTTCGCAGGCCTAAGGGGTTTTAATGAGCAGTTCTTC. Its protein is CASSLFAGLRGFNEQFF. This sequence joins TRBV28 and TRBJ2-1, with a tentative D call TRBD1 (5 bases). Germline V gives CDR1 MDHEN, CDR2 SYDVKM. The V end lost 3 bases, the J end lost 7 bases, and 22 bases lay between the germline ends. This CDR3 contains 17 residues. Full variable domain (rest looked up from reference TRBV28 and TRBJ2-1): DVKVTQSSRYLVKRTGEKVFLECVQDMDHENMFWYRQDPGLGLRLIYFSYDVKMKEKGDIPEGYSVSREKKERFSLILESASTNQTSMYLCASSLFAGLRGFNEQFFGPGTRLTVL.

The chain joins TRBV7-9 to TRBJ1-1, with D unclear. Trimming took off 5 bases at V and 1 base at J, with 17 bases between the two ends. The germline V gene encodes CDR1 SEHNR and CDR2 FQNEAQ (reference sequence). The length of the CDR3 is 16 residues. CDR3 coding DNA: TGTGCCAGCAGCCTGGAACAGACGAGACGGAACACTGAAGCTTTCTTT. Its translation: CASSLEQTRRNTEAFF.

V is TRBV11-2 and J is TRBJ2-5; no definite D call. Germline-derived CDR1 and CDR2 are SGHAT and FQNNGV. This CDR3 spans 14 amino acids. V lost 1 base and J 7 bases, leaving 13 bases between the germline ends. The CDR3 DNA sequence: TGTGCCAGCAGCTTAGCCCCAGTGCCGGGGACCCAGTACTTC. Translated: CASSLAPVPGTQYF.

The genes are TRBV28 and TRBJ1-5; TRBD1 matches 7 bases. From germline, CDR1 is MDHEN and CDR2 SYDVKM. With 6 bases clipped from V and 4 bases from J, the junction kept 6 bases outside the gene matches. The CDR3 totals 14 residues. The CDR3 bases are TGTGCCAGCAGACGACAGGGAGATAATCAGCCCCAGCATTTT. Its protein is CASRRQGDNQPQHF.

The chain recombines TRBV19 with TRBJ1-2; no firm D call. V lost 4 bases, J lost 4 bases, and 19 bases lay in between. The V gene's germline CDR1 is LNHDA and CDR2 SQIVND (reference sequence). The CDR3 runs to 16 residues. CDR3 residues: CASSNLVSGRSYGYTF. The CDR3 DNA reads as TGTGCCAGTAGTAACTTAGTATCGGGAAGGAGCTATGGCTACACCTTC.

The chain joins TRBV7-8 to TRBJ2-7, with TRBD1 matching 9 bases. Germline CDR1 reads SGHVS; CDR2 reads FQNEAQ. J was trimmed by 2 bases and V by 8 bases; bases with no gene match: 7. The CDR3 sequence is 14 residues long. CDR3 DNA sequence: TGTGCCAGCTCCGGACAGGGGATGCCCTACGAGCAGTACTTC. Encoded protein: CASSGQGMPYEQYF.

The V call is TRBV6-5, the J call TRBJ1-5; the D gene is possibly TRBD1 (6 bases). The germline V and J ends were trimmed by 9 bases and 3 bases, with 12 bases remaining between them. The CDR3 has 13 residues. Germline V CDR1 and CDR2: MNHEY, SVGAGI. CDR3 bases: TGTGCCAGTTGGGACAAGCTCAATCAGCCCCAGCATTTT. The encoded protein is CASWDKLNQPQHF.

The V call is TRBV10-3, the J call TRBJ2-5, with TRBD2 as a possible D gene (5 bases). The V end lost 6 bases, the J end lost 2 bases, and 7 bases lay between the germline ends. Germline CDR1 reads ENHRY; CDR2 reads SYGVKD. The CDR3 sequence is 12 residues long. The DNA of the CDR3 is TGTGCCATCAGCCGGGATCAAGAGACCCAGTACTTC. Its protein product is CAISRDQETQYF.

This sequence joins TRBV19 and TRBJ1-6, with TRBD1 identical over 9 bases. Germline V gives CDR1 LNHDA, CDR2 SQIVND (reference sequence). V gave up 7 bases and J gave up 8 bases; unmatched junction bases: 9. The CDR3 contains 15 residues. DNA of the CDR3: TGTGCCAGTAACCTCCGGGACAGGGAGTATTCACCCCTCCACTTT. Its translation: CASNLRDREYSPLHF.

This clone was seen only once. The rearrangement joins TRBV19 to TRBJ2-1; D is perhaps TRBD2 (5 bases). CDR3 length: 14 residues. Between the trimmed V and J ends, which lost 7 bases and 4 bases, there was a span of 14 bases. Per the germline V gene, CDR1 is LNHDA and CDR2 is SQIVND (reference sequence). The chain's CDR3 is CASKRISGYNEQFF. CDR3 nucleotides: TGTGCCAGTAAACGAATCTCGGGATACAATGAGCAGTTCTTC.

The chain is built from TRBV20-1 and TRBJ1-1, with D perhaps matching TRBD1 (6 bases). The CDR3 is 14 residues long. Germline V CDR1 and CDR2: DFQATT, SNEGSKA (reference sequence). The V end was cut by 3 bases, the J end by 1 base, with 12 bases between. CDR3 in amino acids: CSASRYRENTEAFF. CDR3 in DNA: TGCAGTGCTAGTAGGTACAGGGAGAACACTGAAGCTTTCTTT.

The chain links TRBV29-1 to TRBJ2-2; possibly TRBD2 for D (6 bases). CDR1 is SQVTM, CDR2 ANQGSEA, per germline. The CDR3 spans 16 residues. V was cut by 6 bases and J by 5 bases, with 22 bases left in between. The CDR3, as DNA: TGCAGCGTCGAGACCCCCGGAGGGGTTGGTACCGGGGAGCTGTTTTTT. Its translation is CSVETPGGVGTGELFF.

The chain has TRBV24-1 and TRBJ1-2, with D possibly matching TRBD1 (6 bases). In germline, CDR1 is KGHDR, CDR2 SFDVKD. Trimming shortened V by 6 bases and J by 2 bases, and 15 bases separated the two germline ends. This CDR3 has 15 amino acids. CDR3 nucleotide sequence: TGTGCCACCAGTAAATACAGGGTAGTGAACTATGGCTACACCTTC. Translation: CATSKYRVVNYGYTF.

The chain links TRBV9 to TRBJ2-7, with D tentatively TRBD2 (5 bases). Germline V gene lookup returns CDR1 SGDLS and CDR2 YYNGEE. The CDR3 length is 15 residues. V was cut by 1 base and J by 1 base, with 12 bases left in between. DNA of the CDR3: TGTGCCAGCAGCGTACGGGATCAGGATTCCTACGAGCAGTACTTC. The encoded protein is CASSVRDQDSYEQYF.

V and J are TRBV12-5 and TRBJ1-3; 7 nucleotides align to TRBD1. The CDR3 is 13 amino acids. V was pared by 8 bases and J by 5 bases, with 6 bases of the junction left unmatched. Per germline, CDR1 LGHNT and CDR2 FRNRAP. This CDR3 is CASTRQGRNTIYF. CDR3 bases: TGTGCTAGTACGAGACAGGGAAGAAACACCATATATTTT.

This sequence joins TRBV6-1 and TRBJ1-2, with 9 bases matching TRBD1. The germline gives CDR1 MNHNS, CDR2 SASEGT. CDR3 size: 16 residues. The ends lost 4 bases at V and 8 bases at J; junction bases unmatched: 14. The CDR3 DNA reads as TGTGCCAGCAGTGTACAGACAGGGGGTGGCCTCGGAGGCTACACCTTC. Encoded protein: CASSVQTGGGLGGYTF.

J is TRBJ2-5 and V is TRBV7-2; 7 positions match TRBD2. CDR3 length equals 15 residues. Looked up from germline, CDR1 is SGHTA and CDR2 is FQGNSA. Unmatched junction bases numbered 9, after V lost 5 bases and J lost 3 bases. The CDR3 sequence: CASSPGGGTKETQYF. CDR3 coding DNA: TGTGCCAGCAGCCCTGGGGGGGGAACTAAAGAGACCCAGTACTTC.

The rearrangement uses TRBV5-1 and TRBJ2-5; weak D call: TRBD1 (8 bases). Trimming removed 7 bases at V and 4 bases at J, with 14 bases between. This CDR3 is 13 amino acids long. Germline lookup yields CDR1 SGHRS and CDR2 YFSETQ. The CDR3 nucleotides read TGCGCCAGCGGCACAGGGGGGGCAGAGACCCAGTACTTC. It specifies CASGTGGAETQYF.

The chain uses TRBV19 and TRBJ1-5; D may be TRBD1 (6 bases). The CDR3 has 13 residues. Germline V CDR1 and CDR2: LNHDA, SQIVND (reference sequence). Trimming removed 8 bases from V and 6 bases from J, with 14 bases in between. The chain's CDR3 is CASQGLDSQPQHF. CDR3 in DNA: TGTGCCAGTCAGGGGCTTGATAGTCAGCCCCAGCATTTT.